This T cell receptor (beta chain) was identified during a study of CD8 T cells in ankylosing spondylitis (dated 2017 in TCRdb). The study in broad terms: To find TCR variants linked to disease, the study profiled T cell receptor beta repertoires in ankylosing spondylitis patients and healthy donors. In total, the full study cohort was made up of some 100 healthy donors and approximately 27 ankylosing spondylitis patients. Samples of peripheral blood were taken, and for ankylosing spondylitis patients, synovial fluid was collected as well.

TCRdb names Illumina HiSeq 2500 as the instrument used. Quantitative 5'-RACE with molecular barcodes was used to prepare TCR beta libraries. As for the original processing: A new computational method based on a probabilistic model of VDJ rearrangement was used to identify disease-linked TCR variants. Through fastp at Q25 and MiXCR, TCRdb rebuilt clones from the public reads, retaining in-frame beta chains. Each entry merges the rows of one CDR3 protein and shows their most common DNA and genes. TCRdb, not the authors, supplied the V and J calls. Recorded for this sample are hundreds of thousands of distinct CDR3 sequences; around 20% of them occurred a single time. The ten top clones hold around 3.2% of the sample. A remark on this clonotype: The specificity of this receptor is unknown. No base quality information exists; no much larger clone differs at one position.

The paper as a whole reports these results and caveats: The disease-linked clones were reported to be significantly enriched in matched synovial fluid samples from ankylosing spondylitis patients. A TCR beta motif of 7 or 8 highly homologous amino acid variants appeared characteristic of blood from ankylosing spondylitis patients. The disease-linked clones showed a CD8+ phenotype and occurred at relatively low frequencies in peripheral blood. Some TCR beta motif variants had previously been reported in synovial fluid and blood of reactive arthritis patients, which suggested common disease-initiation mechanisms.

CDR1 and CDR2, looked up from the germline V gene (reference sequence), are DFQATT and SNEGSKA. From cysteine to phenylalanine, the CDR3 is 12 amino acids long. Only CDR3 DNA is held: 36 bases, read in frame from base 1. V sheds 3 bases and J sheds 0 bases, leaving 4 bases between their ends. This clonotype was sampled from a female donor with ankylosing spondylitis or in good health (not recorded which). Rearrangement joined TRBV20-1 to TRBJ2-3; no D gene call is confident. Input material: blood, either unsorted or a sorted T cell fraction (not recorded which). For the CDR3, the sequence is CSASSSTDTQYF. The sequenced DNA is TGCAGTGCTAGTTCCAGCACAGATACGCAGTATTTT.